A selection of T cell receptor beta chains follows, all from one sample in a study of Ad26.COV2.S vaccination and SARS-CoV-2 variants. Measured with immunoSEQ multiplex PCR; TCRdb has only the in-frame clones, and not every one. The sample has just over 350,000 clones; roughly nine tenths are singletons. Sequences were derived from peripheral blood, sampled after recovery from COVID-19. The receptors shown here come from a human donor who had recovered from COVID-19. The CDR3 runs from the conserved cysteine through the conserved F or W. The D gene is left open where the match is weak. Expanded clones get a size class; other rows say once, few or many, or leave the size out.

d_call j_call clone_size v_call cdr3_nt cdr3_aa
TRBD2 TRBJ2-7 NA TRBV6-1 TGTGCCAGCAGTGAGGGCGTGGCGGGGGGTCTGCCCTACGAGCAGTACTTC CASSEGVAGGLPYEQYF
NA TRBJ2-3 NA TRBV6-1 TGTGCCAGCAGTGAAGGACTAACCAGGGGTACGCAGTATTTT CASSEGLTRGTQYF
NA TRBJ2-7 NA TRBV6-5 TGTGCCAGCAGCCCGAAGAGGAGCGAGCAGTACTTC CASSPKRSEQYF
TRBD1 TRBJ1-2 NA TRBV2 TGTGCCAGCAGTGACGAGGGGGCGCTTGGTGACTATGGCTACACCTTC CASSDEGALGDYGYTF
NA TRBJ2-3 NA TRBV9 TGTGCCAGCAGCGTAGGTGTGAGGGACACAGATACGCAGTATTTT CASSVGVRDTDTQYF
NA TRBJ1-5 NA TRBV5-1 TGCGCCAGCAGCTTATCCCCCCTAAGCAATCAGCCCCAGCATTTT CASSLSPLSNQPQHF
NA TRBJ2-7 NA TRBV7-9 TGTGCCAGCAGCTCCAACCTCGGGCAGGGCCACGAGCAGTACTTC CASSSNLGQGHEQYF
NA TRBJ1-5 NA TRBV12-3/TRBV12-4 TGTGCCAGCAGTTTGTCTGGTAATCAGCCCCAGCATTTT CASSLSGNQPQHF
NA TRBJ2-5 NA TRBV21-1 TGTGCCAGCAGCGGAAAGGGTACGGGGGAAGAGACCCAGTACTTC CASSGKGTGEETQYF
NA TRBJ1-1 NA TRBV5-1 TGCGCCAGCAGCTTTCAGGGAGGTAGCACTGAAGCTTTCTTT CASSFQGGSTEAFF
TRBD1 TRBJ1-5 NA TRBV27 TGTGCCAGCAGTTTATCTGCGACAGGGGATCAGCCCCAGCATTTT CASSLSATGDQPQHF
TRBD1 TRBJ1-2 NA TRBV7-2 TGTGCCAGCACCCAGACAGGGTACTATGGCTACACCTTC CASTQTGYYGYTF
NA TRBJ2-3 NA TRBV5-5 TGTGCCAGCAGCTTGGAGGGGGTCACAGATACGCAGTATTTT CASSLEGVTDTQYF
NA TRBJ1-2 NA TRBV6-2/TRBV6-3 TGTGCCAGCAGTTATTACGGCTTGGATGGCTACACCTTC CASSYYGLDGYTF
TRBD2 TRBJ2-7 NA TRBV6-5 TGTGCCAGCAGCGTCCTAGTAGCGGGAGAGCAGTACTTC CASSVLVAGEQYF
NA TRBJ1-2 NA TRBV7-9 TGTGCCAGCAGCTTAGCGCGAGGGACCTCTAACTATGGCTACACCTTC CASSLARGTSNYGYTF
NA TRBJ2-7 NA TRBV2 TGTGCCAGCAGTAGGCGGGGCTCCTACGAGCAGTACTTC CASSRRGSYEQYF
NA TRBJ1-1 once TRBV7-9 TGTGCCAGCAGCTTAGACCTAGGGGGCACTGAAGCTTTCTTT CASSLDLGGTEAFF
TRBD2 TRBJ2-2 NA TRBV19 TGTGCCAGTAGTAGCCAGCGGGGGCTTGCGAACACCGGGGAGCTGTTTTTT CASSSQRGLANTGELFF
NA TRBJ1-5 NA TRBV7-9 TGTGCCAGCAGCCCTTGGGGTTTGGGTCAGCCCCAGCATTTT CASSPWGLGQPQHF
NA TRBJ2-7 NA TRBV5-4 TGTGCCAGCAGCTCCCGGGGTTACCCGTACGAGCAGTACTTC CASSSRGYPYEQYF
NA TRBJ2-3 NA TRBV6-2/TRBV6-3 TGTGCCAGCAGCCACGGGGCGGGGTGGGAGGAGGCGCAGTATTTT CASSHGAGWEEAQYF
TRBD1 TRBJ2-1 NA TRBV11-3 TGTGCCAGCAGCTCCGGGACAGGGCCCGGTGAGCATGAGCAGTTCTTC CASSSGTGPGEHEQFF
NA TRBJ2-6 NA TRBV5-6 TGTGCCAGCAGCCCGGGGACCAACGTCCTGACTTTC CASSPGTNVLTF
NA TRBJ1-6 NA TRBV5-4 TGTGCCAGCAGCTTGGCCCGTGGCCCGGCCTCACCCCTCCACTTT CASSLARGPASPLHF
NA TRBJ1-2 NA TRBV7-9 TGTGCCATGAAGGGGAACCGGGACCGAGGCTACACCTTC CAMKGNRDRGYTF
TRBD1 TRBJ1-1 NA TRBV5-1 TGCGCCAGCAGCTTAAGGGACAGGAACACTGAAGCTTTCTTT CASSLRDRNTEAFF
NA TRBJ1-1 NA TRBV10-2 TGCGCCAGCCGGGGTAACACTGAAGCTTTCTTT CASRGNTEAFF
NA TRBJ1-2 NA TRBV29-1 TGCAGCGTTTCAGTCCAGCATGGCTACACCTTC CSVSVQHGYTF
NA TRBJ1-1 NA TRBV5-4 TGTGCCAGCAGCCCTGGACAACGACGGGCTGAAGCTTTCTTT CASSPGQRRAEAFF
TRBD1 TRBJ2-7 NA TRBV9 TGTGCCAGCAGCGGGAGACAGGGGGTAAACCCCTACGAGCAGTACTTC CASSGRQGVNPYEQYF
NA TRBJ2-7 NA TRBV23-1 TGCGCCAGCAGTCAATCTTGGGTCCCAAAGCAGTACTTC CASSQSWVPKQYF
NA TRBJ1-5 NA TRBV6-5 TGTGCCAGCAGTTACTATGCCAGCACACCTCAGCCCCAGCATTTT CASSYYASTPQPQHF
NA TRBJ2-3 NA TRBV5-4 TGTGCCAGCAGCTTGGTCCAGGGCGCGGATACGCAGTATTTT CASSLVQGADTQYF
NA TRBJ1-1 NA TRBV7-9 TGTGCCAGCAGCTTAGACAGGATAAACACTGAAGCTTTCTTT CASSLDRINTEAFF
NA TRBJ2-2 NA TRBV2 TGTGCCAGCAGTACCTACAGGGAGGTCGGGGAGCTGTTTTTT CASSTYREVGELFF
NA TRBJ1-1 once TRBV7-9 TGTGCCAGCAGAGGCGGGAGGGGGAGGACACCTGAAGCTTTCTTT CASRGGRGRTPEAFF
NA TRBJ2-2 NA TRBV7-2 TGTGCCAGCAGCCCGCAAGGCTCCACCGGGGAGCTGTTTTTT CASSPQGSTGELFF
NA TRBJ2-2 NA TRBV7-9 TGTGCCAGCAGCTTAGCGGGGCCAGGGGCAAACACCGGGGAGCTGTTTTTT CASSLAGPGANTGELFF
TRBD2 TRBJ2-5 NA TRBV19 TGTGCCAGTAGTGTCGGGGGGGGACTAGCGGAACAAGAGACCCAGTACTTC CASSVGGGLAEQETQYF